This T cell receptor (beta chain) was found in a study of T cell responses to AZD1222 COVID-19 vaccine. Findings of the study overall: Nearly half of spike-specific TCRs reportedly target variant regions that are unmutated in the B.1.351 and B.1.1.7 variants. Among AZD1222 vaccinees, only six or seven were seropositive at baseline.

For this clone: Its matching antigen is unknown.

Deletions cut 5 bases from V and 2 bases from J, with 22 bases between. The V gene's germline CDR1 is SGHVS and CDR2 FQNEAQ. The CDR3 totals 18 residues. The method was immunoSEQ multiplex PCR; TCRdb's version includes in-frame clones alone and lacks a portion of them. The table records more than 100,000 clones, nearly 95% of them present only once. Here the sequenced sample was peripheral blood, taken on day 0 of AZD1222 vaccination. The V and J genes are TRBV7-8 and TRBJ1-5; D gene uncertain. This sequence was found in an adult in good health. The CDR3 coding sequence is TGTGCCAGCAGCCGATTAAAGTGGTGGGGTCAGGGCAATCAGCCCCAGCATTTT. Protein product: CASSRLKWWGQGNQPQHF.